One and the same sample provided the 18 T cell receptor beta chains below, sequenced in a study of control samples from healthy donors and cancer patients. Data came from immunoSEQ multiplex PCR; TCRdb stores just in-frame clones and leaves some out. Of over 100,000 clones listed, about 90% are singletons. Material for sequencing was blood. The receptors stem from a woman in her forties or fifties in good health.

The rearrangement joins TRBV5-1 to TRBJ2-1, with TRBD1 identical over 8 bases. The CDR3 is 16 amino acids. CDR1 SGHRS and CDR2 YFSETQ come from the germline V gene. The ends lost 4 bases at V and 2 bases at J; junction bases unmatched: 8. CDR3 sequence: CASSARTGNPYNEQFF. CDR3 in DNA: TGCGCCAGCAGCGCAAGGACAGGGAATCCCTACAATGAGCAGTTCTTC.

In DNA form, the CDR3 reads TGCGCCAGCAGCTCCGTAGCAGGGGCTATCCTTTATGGCTACACCTTC. Translating it yields CASSSVAGAILYGYTF. V and J are TRBV5-1 and TRBJ1-2, with a possible D match to TRBD1 (6 bases). Germline V gene lookup returns CDR1 SGHRS and CDR2 YFSETQ. V shed 3 bases and J shed 5 bases, with 20 bases lying between them. The CDR3 extends over 16 amino acids.

The V gene is TRBV7-9, the J gene TRBJ1-1, with D unresolved. Germline V gene lookup returns CDR1 SEHNR and CDR2 FQNEAQ (reference sequence). Trimming took 5 bases from V and 1 from J, leaving 14 bases between them. This CDR3 spans 15 amino acids. The CDR3 loop reads CASSQNLRENTEAFF. DNA for the CDR3: TGTGCCAGCAGCCAGAACCTGAGAGAGAACACTGAAGCTTTCTTT.

The gene calls are TRBV29-1 and TRBJ2-4, with TRBD2 matching over 8 bases. Unmatched junction bases numbered 5, after V lost 7 bases and J lost 6 bases. CDR1 and CDR2 (germline): SQVTM, ANQGSEA. This CDR3 has 12 amino acids. The chain's CDR3 is CSAGLAGNIQYF. CDR3 nucleotide sequence: TGCAGCGCCGGGCTAGCGGGAAACATTCAGTACTTC.

The rearrangement joins TRBV4-1 to TRBJ2-7; the D is unclear. The V gene's germline CDR1 is MGHRA and CDR2 YSYEKL. Trimming shortened V by 0 bases and J by 1 base, and 7 bases separated the two germline ends. This CDR3 region has 14 residues. The CDR3 region is CASSQDPRSYEQYF. The CDR3 DNA follows: TGCGCCAGCAGCCAAGACCCTCGATCCTACGAGCAGTACTTC.

The chain employs TRBV18 and TRBJ2-6; no clear D gene. Germline V gene lookup returns CDR1 KGHSH and CDR2 LQKENI. The CDR3 covers 18 residues. V was cut by 3 bases and J by 0 bases, with 15 bases left in between. The CDR3, as DNA: TGTGCCAGCTCACCGACCGGGCCCGGCGACTCTGGGGCCAACGTCCTGACTTTC. Its protein product is CASSPTGPGDSGANVLTF.

The chain employs TRBV12-3 or TRBV12-4 and TRBJ1-5, with a tentative D call TRBD1 (5 bases). The CDR3 consists of 13 residues. Trimming took 6 bases from V and 4 from J, leaving 10 bases between them. The CDR3 spells CASSHDSNQPQHF. The CDR3, as DNA: TGTGCCAGCAGCCACGACAGTAATCAGCCCCAGCATTTT.

V usage is TRBV3-1 (or the pseudogene TRBV3-2) and J usage is TRBJ2-2; D is perhaps TRBD1 or TRBD2 (6 bases each). V lost 4 bases to trimming and J lost 6 bases, with 21 bases between them. Per germline, CDR1 LGHDT and CDR2 YNNKEL (reference sequence). The CDR3 runs 17 residues. The CDR3 here is CASSRRGGRGGAGELFF. The CDR3 DNA is TGTGCCAGCAGCCGGAGAGGAGGCAGGGGAGGCGCCGGGGAGCTGTTTTTT.

Concerning this clone: The junction differs from germline at one of its ends, possibly a read error. This chain joins TRBV28 and TRBJ2-7, with TRBD2 identical over 10 bases. Germline CDR1 reads MDHEN; CDR2 reads SYDVKM. CDR3 length: 13 residues. The CDR3 DNA sequence: TGTGCCAGCAGGGGCACAGCGGGGGGGATGCGGCACTTC. Translated: CASRGTAGGMRHF.

CDR3 DNA sequence: TGTGCCTGGGGGAGGGCCACGTACGAGCAGTACTTC. Translating gives CAWGRATYEQYF. The rearrangement links TRBV6-5 to TRBJ2-7; 7 positions match TRBD2. V was clipped by 11 bases and J by 4 bases; unmatched bases: 8. CDR1 MNHEY and CDR2 SVGAGI come from the germline V gene. The length of the CDR3 is 12 residues.

The chain recombines TRBV7-8 with TRBJ1-5; 9 positions match TRBD1. With V trimmed by 4 bases and J by 0 bases, 7 bases remained unmatched. The CDR3 runs to 17 residues. Germline values: CDR1 SGHVS, CDR2 FQNEAQ. The DNA for the CDR3 is TGTGCCAGCAGCTCCTTGCCGGGACAGGGTAGCAATCAGCCCCAGCATTTT. Its protein is CASSSLPGQGSNQPQHF.

The rearrangement joins TRBV19 to TRBJ1-3; 9 positions agree with TRBD1. There are 20 residues in the CDR3. Germline loops: CDR1 LNHDA, CDR2 SQIVND (reference sequence). With 3 bases clipped from V and 1 base from J, the junction kept 16 bases outside the gene matches. The DNA of the CDR3 is TGTGCCAGTAGTATTTCCAGGACAGGGGATAGCGCTGGGTCTGGAAACACCATATATTTT. Amino acids: CASSISRTGDSAGSGNTIYF. Full variable domain (outside the CDR3, taken from reference TRBV19 and TRBJ1-3): DGGITQSPKYLFRKEGQNVTLSCEQNLNHDAMYWYRQDPGQGLRLIYYSQIVNDFQKGDIAEGYSVSREKKESFPLTVTSAQKNPTAFYLCASSISRTGDSAGSGNTIYFGEGSWLTVV.

The DNA of the CDR3 is TGCAGCGTTCTTTATCGGAAGCGGAATCAGCCCCAGCATTTT. Protein: CSVLYRKRNQPQHF. The chain employs TRBV29-1 and TRBJ1-5; D ambiguous. Per germline, CDR1 SQVTM and CDR2 ANQGSEA. This CDR3 contains 14 residues. Trimming pared 5 bases from V and 4 bases from J, leaving 15 bases between. The whole variable domain, remainder taken from reference TRBV29-1 and TRBJ1-5, is SAVISQKPSRDICQRGTSLTIQCQVDSQVTMMFWYRQQPGQSLTLIATANQGSEATYESGFVIDKFPISRPNLTFSTLTVSNMSPEDSSIYLCSVLYRKRNQPQHFGDGTRLSIL.

This clone was seen a single time. The genes are TRBV11-2 and TRBJ2-3; TRBD2 might be the D (7 bases). Trimming cost V 0 bases and J 4 bases, with 17 bases left between them. The CDR3 spans 17 residues. Germline assignment: CDR1 SGHAT and CDR2 FQNNGV. The CDR3 here is CASSLEWGRDTSDTQYF. Written as DNA, the CDR3 is TGTGCCAGCAGCTTAGAGTGGGGGAGGGACACATCAGATACGCAGTATTTT.

The chain has TRBV19 and TRBJ1-2, with unresolved D. V dropped 9 bases and J dropped 0 bases, with 5 bases sitting between them. This CDR3 contains 11 residues. Germline V gene data show CDR1 as LNHDA and CDR2 as SQIVND (reference sequence). The CDR3, as DNA: TGTGCCAGCTTCACTAACTATGGCTACACCTTC. Translated: CASFTNYGYTF.

This chain connects TRBV6-5 to TRBJ1-5, with TRBD1 matching 7 bases. The CDR3 runs 14 residues. Trimming at V came to 6 bases and at J to 2 bases, leaving 4 bases not matched to a gene. Germline V lookup: CDR1 MNHEY, CDR2 SVGAGI. The CDR3 is CASSGGTGNQPQHF. The CDR3 nucleotides are TGTGCCAGCAGCGGGGGGACAGGCAATCAGCCCCAGCATTTT.

The chain couples TRBV12-3 or TRBV12-4 to TRBJ1-5; no definite D call. The CDR3 has 13 residues. Trimming cost V 2 bases and J 9 bases, with 11 bases left between them. This CDR3 is CASSLTPRAPQHF. DNA of the CDR3: TGTGCCAGCAGTTTAACCCCCCGGGCGCCCCAGCATTTT.

The J gene is TRBJ2-7, the V gene TRBV12-3 or TRBV12-4, with TRBD1 identical over 9 bases. V gave up 5 bases and J gave up 6 bases; unmatched junction bases: 5. The CDR3 consists of 13 residues. CDR3 region: CASSAGTGREQYF. For the CDR3, the DNA is TGTGCCAGCAGTGCCGGGACAGGGCGCGAGCAGTACTTC.